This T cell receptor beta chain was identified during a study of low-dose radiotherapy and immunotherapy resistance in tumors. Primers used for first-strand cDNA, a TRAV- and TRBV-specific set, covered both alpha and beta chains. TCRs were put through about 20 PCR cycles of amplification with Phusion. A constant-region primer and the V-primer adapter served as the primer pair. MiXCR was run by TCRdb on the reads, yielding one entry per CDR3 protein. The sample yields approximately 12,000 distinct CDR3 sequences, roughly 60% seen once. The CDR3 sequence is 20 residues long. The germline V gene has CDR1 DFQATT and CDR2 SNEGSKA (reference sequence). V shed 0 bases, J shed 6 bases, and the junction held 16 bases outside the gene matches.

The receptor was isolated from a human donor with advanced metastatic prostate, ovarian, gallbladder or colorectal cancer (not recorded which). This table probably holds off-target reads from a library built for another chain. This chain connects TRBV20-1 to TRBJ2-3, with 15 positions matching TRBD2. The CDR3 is CSARDLNRLGTSGGPDTQYF. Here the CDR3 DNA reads TGCAGTGCTAGAGATCTGAACCGACTGGGGACTAGCGGGGGGCCTGATACGCAGTATTTT.